This T cell receptor (beta chain) is from a study of OX40 agonist ivuxolimab in advanced cancers. TCRdb keeps only in-frame clones here, not all; method: immunoSEQ multiplex PCR. The table shows about 75,000 clones, with about nine tenths occurring only once. Notes on the study in general: Compared with CD4+, CD8+ T cells on average had more expanded clones. The work left the antigen specificity of expanded peripheral T cells undetermined.

Autoimmune disease history or systemic immunosuppression led to patient exclusion. Patients had blood sampled at baseline and again on cycle 4 day 1 and cycle 7 day 1. About this clone itself: Its antigen is undetermined.

The CDR3 is 14 residues long. Trimming left V 6 bases short and J 0 bases short, with 12 bases between. The germline gives CDR1 ENHRY, CDR2 SYGVKD. The receptor comes from an adult with an advanced solid tumor such as melanoma, head and neck, liver or kidney cancer. The sample consisted of CD4+ or CD8+ T cells sorted from blood, taken in a trial of the OX40 agonist ivuxolimab. This chain connects TRBV10-3 to TRBJ2-7; D is possibly TRBD2 (5 bases). The CDR3 reads CAIRLEGSSYEQYF. In nucleotides, the CDR3 is TGTGCCATCAGGCTCGAGGGATCCTCCTACGAGCAGTACTTC.